The clone carrying this T cell receptor (beta chain) was recorded once. The antigen is undetermined. The data were taken from a study of T cell responses to AZD1222 COVID-19 vaccine. The V gene lost 3 bases and the J gene lost 3 bases, with 9 bases spanning the gap. This CDR3 is built from 13 residues. The V gene's germline CDR1 is KGHSH and CDR2 LQKENI. Overall study findings and caveats: After two AZD1222 doses, spike-specific TCR breadth and depth rose versus day 0. Dominant CD4 TCR responses targeted spike regions 160-218 and 743-854.

Sequenced by immunoSEQ multiplex PCR; TCRdb stores in-frame clones only, minus some. The repertoire holds more than 80,000 clones, 80% to 95% seen once, with 8% in the top ten. The analysis combined second doses at about 4 or about 12 weeks. Here the sequenced sample was peripheral blood, taken 28 days after the second AZD1222 dose. This clonotype was sampled from an adult who received the AZD1222 COVID-19 vaccine. The chain has TRBV18 and TRBJ2-7; maybe TRBD1 (6 bases). The CDR3 DNA sequence: TGTGCCAGCTCACCCCAAGGGGGCTACGAGCAGTACTTC. Its translation: CASSPQGGYEQYF.